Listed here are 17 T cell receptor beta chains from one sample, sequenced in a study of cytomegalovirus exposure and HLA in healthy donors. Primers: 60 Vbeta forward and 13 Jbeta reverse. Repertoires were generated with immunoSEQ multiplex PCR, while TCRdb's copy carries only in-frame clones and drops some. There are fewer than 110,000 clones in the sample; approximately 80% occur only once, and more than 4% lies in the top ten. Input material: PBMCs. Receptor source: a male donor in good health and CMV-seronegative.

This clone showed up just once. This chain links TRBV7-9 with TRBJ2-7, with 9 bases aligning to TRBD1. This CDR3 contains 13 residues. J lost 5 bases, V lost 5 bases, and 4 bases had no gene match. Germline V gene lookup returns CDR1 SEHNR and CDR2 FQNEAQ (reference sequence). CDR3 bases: TGTGCCAGCAGCCTCAGGACAGGGGACGAGCAGTACTTC. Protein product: CASSLRTGDEQYF. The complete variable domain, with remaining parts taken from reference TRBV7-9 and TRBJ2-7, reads DTGVSQNPRHKITKRGQNVTFRCDPISEHNRLYWYRQTLGQGPEFLTYFQNEAQLEKSRLLSDRFSAERPKGSFSTLEIQRTEQGDSAMYLCASSLRTGDEQYFGPGTRLTVT.

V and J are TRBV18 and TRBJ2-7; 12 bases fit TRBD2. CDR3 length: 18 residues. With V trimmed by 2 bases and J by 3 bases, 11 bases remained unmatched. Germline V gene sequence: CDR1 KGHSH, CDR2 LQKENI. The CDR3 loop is CASSPDLRLAGVVYEQYF. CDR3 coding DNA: TGTGCCAGCTCACCAGACCTCCGACTAGCGGGAGTGGTCTACGAGCAGTACTTC.

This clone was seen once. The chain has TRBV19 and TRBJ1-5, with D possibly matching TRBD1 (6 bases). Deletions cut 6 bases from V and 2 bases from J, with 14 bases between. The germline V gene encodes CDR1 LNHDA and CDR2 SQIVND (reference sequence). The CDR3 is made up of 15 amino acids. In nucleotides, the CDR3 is TGTGCCAGTAGCCCGGTCAGGGGAGGCAATCAGCCCCAGCATTTT. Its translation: CASSPVRGGNQPQHF.

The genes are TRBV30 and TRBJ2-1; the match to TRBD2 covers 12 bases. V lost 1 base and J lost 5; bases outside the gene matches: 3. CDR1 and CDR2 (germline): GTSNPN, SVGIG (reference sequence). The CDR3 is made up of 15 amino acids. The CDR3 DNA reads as TGTGCCTGGAGTGGGACTAGCGGGATCCACAATGAGCAGTTCTTC. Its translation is CAWSGTSGIHNEQFF.

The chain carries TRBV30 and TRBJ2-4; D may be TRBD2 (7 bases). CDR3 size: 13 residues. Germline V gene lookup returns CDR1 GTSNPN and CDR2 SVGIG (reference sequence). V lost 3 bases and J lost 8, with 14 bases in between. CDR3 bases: TGTGCCTGGAGGGGGAGGGGGACTTACATTCAGTACTTC. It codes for CAWRGRGTYIQYF.

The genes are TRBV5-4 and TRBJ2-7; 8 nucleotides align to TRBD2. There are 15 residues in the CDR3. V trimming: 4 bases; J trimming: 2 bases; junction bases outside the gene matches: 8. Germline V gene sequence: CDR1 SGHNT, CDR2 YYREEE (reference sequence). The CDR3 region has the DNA TGTGCCAGCAGCCTCCGGAAGCGGGAGACCTACGAGCAGTACTTC. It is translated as CASSLRKRETYEQYF. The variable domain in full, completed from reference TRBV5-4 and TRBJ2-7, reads ETGVTQSPTHLIKTRGQQVTLRCSSQSGHNTVSWYQQALGQGPQFIFQYYREEENGRGNFPPRFSGLQFPNYSSELNVNALELDDSALYLCASSLRKRETYEQYFGPGTRLTVT.

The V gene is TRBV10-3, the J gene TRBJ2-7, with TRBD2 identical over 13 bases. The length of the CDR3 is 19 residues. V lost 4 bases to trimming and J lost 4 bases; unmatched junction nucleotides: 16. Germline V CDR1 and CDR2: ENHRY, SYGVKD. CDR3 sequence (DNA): TGTGCCATCAGTGGGGGAGGACTAGCGGGAGAAAAGTTATCGTACGAGCAGTACTTC. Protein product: CAISGGGLAGEKLSYEQYF.

As DNA, the CDR3 is TGTGCCAGCAGTTACGACACCAGACCTTATAACACTGAAGCTTTCTTT. Translation: CASSYDTRPYNTEAFF. The V and J genes are TRBV5-4 and TRBJ1-1; D is undetermined. The germline V gene encodes CDR1 SGHNT and CDR2 YYREEE (reference sequence). V gave up 5 bases and J gave up 2 bases, with 19 bases separating them. The CDR3 extends over 16 amino acids.

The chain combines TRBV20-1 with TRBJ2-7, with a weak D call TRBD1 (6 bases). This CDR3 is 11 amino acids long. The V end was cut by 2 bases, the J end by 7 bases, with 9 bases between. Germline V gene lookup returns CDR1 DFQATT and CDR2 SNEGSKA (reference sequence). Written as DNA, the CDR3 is TGCAGTGCTAGAAACAGGGAAGAGCAGTACTTC. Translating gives CSARNREEQYF.

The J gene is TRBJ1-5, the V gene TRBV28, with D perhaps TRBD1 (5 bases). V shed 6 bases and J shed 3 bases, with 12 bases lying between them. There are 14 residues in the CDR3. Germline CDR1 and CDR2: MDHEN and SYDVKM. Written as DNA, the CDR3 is TGTGCCAGCAGGTATCAGGGTTTCAATCAGCCCCAGCATTTT. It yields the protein CASRYQGFNQPQHF.

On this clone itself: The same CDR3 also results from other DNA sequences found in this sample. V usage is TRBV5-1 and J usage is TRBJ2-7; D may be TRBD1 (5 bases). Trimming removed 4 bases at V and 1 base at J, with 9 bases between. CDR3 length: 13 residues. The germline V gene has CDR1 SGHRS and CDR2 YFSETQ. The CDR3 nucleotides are TGCGCCAGCAGCCTCGGACAATCCTACGAGCAGTACTTC. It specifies CASSLGQSYEQYF. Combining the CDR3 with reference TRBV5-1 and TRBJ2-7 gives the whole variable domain KAGVTQTPRYLIKTRGQQVTLSCSPISGHRSVSWYQQTPGQGLQFLFEYFSETQRNKGNFPGRFSGRQFSNSRSEMNVSTLELGDSALYLCASSLGQSYEQYFGPGTRLTVT.

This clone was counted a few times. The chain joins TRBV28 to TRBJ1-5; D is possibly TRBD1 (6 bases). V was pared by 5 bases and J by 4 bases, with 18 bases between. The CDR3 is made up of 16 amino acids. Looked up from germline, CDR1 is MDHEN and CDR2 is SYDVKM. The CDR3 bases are TGTGCCAGCAGTCCTTCCTCAGGGGATCGTAATCAGCCCCAGCATTTT. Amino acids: CASSPSSGDRNQPQHF.

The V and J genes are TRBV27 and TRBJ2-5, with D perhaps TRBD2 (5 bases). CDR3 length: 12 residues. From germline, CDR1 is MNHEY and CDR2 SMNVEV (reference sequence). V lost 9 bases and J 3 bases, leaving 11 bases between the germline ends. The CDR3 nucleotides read TGTGCCAGTTGGAGGTGGAAAGAGACCCAGTACTTC. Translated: CASWRWKETQYF.

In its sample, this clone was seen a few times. This chain's CDR3 is CASSPTVSYEQYF. DNA for the CDR3: TGTGCCAGCAGCCCTACAGTCTCCTACGAGCAGTACTTC. The gene calls are TRBV27 and TRBJ2-5; D unclear. TRBJ2-7 matches the DNA end more closely, so the J call is doubtful. Germline V gene sequence: CDR1 MNHEY, CDR2 SMNVEV (reference sequence). The CDR3 is 13 amino acids.

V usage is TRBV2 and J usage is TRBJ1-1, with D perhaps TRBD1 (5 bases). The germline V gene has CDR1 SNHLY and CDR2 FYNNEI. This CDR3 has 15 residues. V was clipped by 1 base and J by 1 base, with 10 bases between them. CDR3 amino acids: CASSEVRAPNTEAFF. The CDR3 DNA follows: TGTGCCAGCAGTGAAGTCAGGGCCCCGAACACTGAAGCTTTCTTT.

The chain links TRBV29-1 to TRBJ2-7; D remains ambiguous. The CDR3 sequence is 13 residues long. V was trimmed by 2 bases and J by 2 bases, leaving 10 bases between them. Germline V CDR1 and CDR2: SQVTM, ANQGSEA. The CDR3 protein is CSVEPLNPYEQYF. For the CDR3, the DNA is TGCAGCGTTGAACCCCTAAACCCCTACGAGCAGTACTTC.

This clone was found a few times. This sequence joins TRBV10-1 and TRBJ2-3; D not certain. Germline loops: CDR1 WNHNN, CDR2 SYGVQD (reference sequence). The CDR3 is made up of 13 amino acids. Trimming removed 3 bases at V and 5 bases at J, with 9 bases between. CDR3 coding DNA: TGCGCCAGCAGTGAACCAGAATTAGATACGCAGTATTTT. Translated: CASSEPELDTQYF.